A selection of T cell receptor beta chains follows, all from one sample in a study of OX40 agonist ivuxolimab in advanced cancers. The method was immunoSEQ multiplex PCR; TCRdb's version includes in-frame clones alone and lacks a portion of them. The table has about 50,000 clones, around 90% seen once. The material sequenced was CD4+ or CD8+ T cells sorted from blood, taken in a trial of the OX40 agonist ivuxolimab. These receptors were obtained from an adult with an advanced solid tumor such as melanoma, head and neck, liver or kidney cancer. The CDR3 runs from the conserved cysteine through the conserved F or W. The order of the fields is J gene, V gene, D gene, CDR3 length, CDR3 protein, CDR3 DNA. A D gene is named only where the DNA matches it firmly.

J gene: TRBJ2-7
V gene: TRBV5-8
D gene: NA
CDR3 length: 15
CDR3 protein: CASSSKTDGGYEQYF
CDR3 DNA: TGTGCCAGCAGCTCCAAGACGGACGGGGGCTACGAGCAGTACTTC

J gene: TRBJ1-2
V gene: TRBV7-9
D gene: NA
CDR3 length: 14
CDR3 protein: CASSLESPGDGYTF
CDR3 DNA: TGTGCCAGCAGCTTAGAGTCGCCAGGGGACGGCTACACCTTC

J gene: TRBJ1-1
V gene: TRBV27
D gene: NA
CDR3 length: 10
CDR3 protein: CASGGTEAFF
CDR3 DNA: TGTGCCAGCGGCGGGACAGAAGCTTTCTTT

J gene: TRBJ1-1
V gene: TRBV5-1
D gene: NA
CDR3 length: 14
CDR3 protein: CASSLWGAGTEAFF
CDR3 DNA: TGCGCCAGCAGCTTGTGGGGGGCGGGAACTGAAGCTTTCTTT

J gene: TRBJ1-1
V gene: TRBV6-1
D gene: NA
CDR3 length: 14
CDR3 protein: CASRTLGGESEAFF
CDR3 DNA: TGTGCCAGCAGGACACTCGGGGGGGAGTCTGAAGCTTTCTTT

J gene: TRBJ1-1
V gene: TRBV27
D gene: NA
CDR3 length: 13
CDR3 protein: CASGLVGGTEAFF
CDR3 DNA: TGTGCCAGCGGTCTAGTTGGGGGCACTGAAGCTTTCTTT

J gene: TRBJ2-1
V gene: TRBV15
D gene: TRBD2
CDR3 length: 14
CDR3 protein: CATSTSGMYNEQFF
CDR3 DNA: TGTGCCACCTCGACTAGCGGGATGTACAATGAGCAGTTCTTC

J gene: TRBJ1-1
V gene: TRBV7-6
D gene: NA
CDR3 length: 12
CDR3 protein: CASSPGKPEAFF
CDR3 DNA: TGTGCCAGCAGCCCTGGTAAGCCTGAAGCTTTCTTT

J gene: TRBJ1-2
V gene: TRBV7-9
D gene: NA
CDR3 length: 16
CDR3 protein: CASSPGQSRANYGYTF
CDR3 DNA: TGTGCCAGCAGCCCCGGACAGTCGAGAGCTAACTATGGCTACACCTTC

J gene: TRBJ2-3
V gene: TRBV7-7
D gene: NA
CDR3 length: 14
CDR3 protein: CASSLSAGTDTQYF
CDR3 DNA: TGTGCCAGCAGCTTAAGTGCAGGGACAGATACGCAGTATTTT

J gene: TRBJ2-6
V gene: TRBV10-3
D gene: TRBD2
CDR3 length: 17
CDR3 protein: CAIRSGTSDSGANVLTF
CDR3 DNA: TGTGCCATCAGATCCGGGACTAGCGACTCTGGGGCCAACGTCCTGACTTTC